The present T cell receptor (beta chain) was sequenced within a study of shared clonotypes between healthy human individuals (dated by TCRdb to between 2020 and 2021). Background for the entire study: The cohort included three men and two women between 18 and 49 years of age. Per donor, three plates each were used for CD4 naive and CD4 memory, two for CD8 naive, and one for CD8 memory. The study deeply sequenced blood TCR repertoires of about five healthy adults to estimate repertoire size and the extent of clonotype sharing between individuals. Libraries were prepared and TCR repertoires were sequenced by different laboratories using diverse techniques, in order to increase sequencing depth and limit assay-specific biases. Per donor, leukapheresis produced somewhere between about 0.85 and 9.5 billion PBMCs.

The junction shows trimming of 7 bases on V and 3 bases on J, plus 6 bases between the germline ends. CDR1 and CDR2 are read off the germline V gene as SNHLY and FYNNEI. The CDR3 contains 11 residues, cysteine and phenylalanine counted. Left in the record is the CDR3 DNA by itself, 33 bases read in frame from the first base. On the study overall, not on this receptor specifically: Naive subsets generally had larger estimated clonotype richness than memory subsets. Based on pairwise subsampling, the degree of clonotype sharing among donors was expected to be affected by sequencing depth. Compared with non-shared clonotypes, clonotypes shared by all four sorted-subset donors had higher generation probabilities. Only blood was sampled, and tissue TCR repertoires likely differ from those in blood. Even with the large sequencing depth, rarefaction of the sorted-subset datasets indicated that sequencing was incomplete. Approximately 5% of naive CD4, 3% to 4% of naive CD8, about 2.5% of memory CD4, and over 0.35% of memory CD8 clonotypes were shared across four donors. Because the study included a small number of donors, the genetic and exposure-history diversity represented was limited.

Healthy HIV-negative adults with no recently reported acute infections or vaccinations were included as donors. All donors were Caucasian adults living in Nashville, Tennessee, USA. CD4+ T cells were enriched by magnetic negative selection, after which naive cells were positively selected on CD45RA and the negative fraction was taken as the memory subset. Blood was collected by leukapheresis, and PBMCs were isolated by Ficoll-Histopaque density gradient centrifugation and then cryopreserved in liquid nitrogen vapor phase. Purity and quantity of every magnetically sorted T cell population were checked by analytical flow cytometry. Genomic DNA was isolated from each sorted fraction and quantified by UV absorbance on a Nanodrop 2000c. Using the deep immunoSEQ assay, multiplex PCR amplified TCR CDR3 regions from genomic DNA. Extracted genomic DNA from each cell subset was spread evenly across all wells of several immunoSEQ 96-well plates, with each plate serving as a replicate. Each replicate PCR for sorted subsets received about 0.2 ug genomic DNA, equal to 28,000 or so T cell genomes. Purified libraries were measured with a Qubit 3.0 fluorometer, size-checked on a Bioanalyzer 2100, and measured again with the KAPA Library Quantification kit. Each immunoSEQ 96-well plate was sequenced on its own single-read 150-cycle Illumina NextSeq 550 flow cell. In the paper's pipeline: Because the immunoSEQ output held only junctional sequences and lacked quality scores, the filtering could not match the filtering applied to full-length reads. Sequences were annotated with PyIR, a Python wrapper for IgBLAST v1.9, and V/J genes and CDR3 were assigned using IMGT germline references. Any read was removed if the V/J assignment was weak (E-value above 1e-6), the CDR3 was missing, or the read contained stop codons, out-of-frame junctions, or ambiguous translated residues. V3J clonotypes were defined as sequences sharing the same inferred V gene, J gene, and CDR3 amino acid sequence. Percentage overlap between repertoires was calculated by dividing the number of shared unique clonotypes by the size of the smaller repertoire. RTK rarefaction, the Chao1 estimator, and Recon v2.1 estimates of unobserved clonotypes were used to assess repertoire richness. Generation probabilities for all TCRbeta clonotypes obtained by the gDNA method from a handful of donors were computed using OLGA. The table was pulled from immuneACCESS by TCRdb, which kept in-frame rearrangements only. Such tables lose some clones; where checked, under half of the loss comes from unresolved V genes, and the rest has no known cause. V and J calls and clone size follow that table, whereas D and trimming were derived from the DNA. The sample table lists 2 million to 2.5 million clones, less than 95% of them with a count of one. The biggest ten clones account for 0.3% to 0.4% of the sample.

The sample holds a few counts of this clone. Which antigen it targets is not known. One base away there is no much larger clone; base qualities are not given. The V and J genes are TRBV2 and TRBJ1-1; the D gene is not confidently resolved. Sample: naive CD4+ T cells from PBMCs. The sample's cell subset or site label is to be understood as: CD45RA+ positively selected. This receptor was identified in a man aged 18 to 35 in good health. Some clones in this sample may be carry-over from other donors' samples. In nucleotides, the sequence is TGTGCCAGCAATTGGGACACTGAAGCTTTCTTT. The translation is CASNWDTEAFF.